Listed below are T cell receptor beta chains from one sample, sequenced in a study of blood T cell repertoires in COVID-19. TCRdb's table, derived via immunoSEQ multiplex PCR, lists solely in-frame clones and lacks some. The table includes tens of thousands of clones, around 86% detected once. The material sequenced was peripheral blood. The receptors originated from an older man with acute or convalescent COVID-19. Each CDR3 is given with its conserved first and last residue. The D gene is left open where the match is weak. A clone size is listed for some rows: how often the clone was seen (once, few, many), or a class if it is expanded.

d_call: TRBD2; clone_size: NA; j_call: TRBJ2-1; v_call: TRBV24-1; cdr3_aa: CATSDGLAGVYEQFF; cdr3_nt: TGTGCCACCAGTGATGGACTAGCGGGAGTCTATGAGCAGTTCTTC
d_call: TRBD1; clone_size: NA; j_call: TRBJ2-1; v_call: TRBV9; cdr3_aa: CASGDRGTYNEQFF; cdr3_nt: TGTGCCAGCGGGGACAGGGGTACCTACAATGAGCAGTTCTTC
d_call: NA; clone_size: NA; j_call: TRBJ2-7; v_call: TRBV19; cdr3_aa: CASSIAPRVRPYEQYF; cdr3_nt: TGTGCCAGTAGTATAGCCCCCAGGGTGAGACCCTACGAGCAGTACTTC
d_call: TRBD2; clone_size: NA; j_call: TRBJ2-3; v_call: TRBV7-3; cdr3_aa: CASSLSSGTDTQYF; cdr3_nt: TGTGCCAGCAGCTTAAGTAGCGGGACCGATACGCAGTATTTT
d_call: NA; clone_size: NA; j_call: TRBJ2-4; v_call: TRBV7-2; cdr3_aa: CASSPSRLSSSLAKNIQYF; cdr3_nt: TGTGCCAGCAGCCCCTCGAGACTATCTTCATCGCTAGCCAAAAACATTCAGTACTTC
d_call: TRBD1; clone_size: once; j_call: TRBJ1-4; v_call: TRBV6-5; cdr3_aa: CASSAGTGREKLFF; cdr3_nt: TGTGCCAGCAGCGCCGGGACAGGGCGTGAAAAACTGTTTTTT
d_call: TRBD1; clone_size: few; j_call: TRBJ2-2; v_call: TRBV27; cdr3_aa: CASSLKWDRVTGELFF; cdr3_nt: TGTGCCAGCAGTTTAAAATGGGACAGGGTCACCGGGGAGCTGTTTTTT
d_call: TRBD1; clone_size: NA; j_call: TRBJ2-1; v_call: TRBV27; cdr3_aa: CASSFPRGQANNEQFF; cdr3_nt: TGTGCCAGCAGCTTTCCCCGGGGACAGGCGAACAATGAGCAGTTCTTC
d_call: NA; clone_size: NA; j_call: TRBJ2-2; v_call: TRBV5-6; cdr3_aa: CASSWGRYGTGELFF; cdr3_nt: TGTGCCAGCAGCTGGGGGCGCTACGGCACCGGGGAGCTGTTTTTT
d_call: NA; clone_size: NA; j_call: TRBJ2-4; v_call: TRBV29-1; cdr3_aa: CSVEGGYLAKNIQYF; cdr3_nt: TGCAGCGTCGAGGGCGGTTACTTAGCCAAAAACATTCAGTACTTC
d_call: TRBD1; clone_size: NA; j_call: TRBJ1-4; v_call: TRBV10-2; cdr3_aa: CASSGGQPNEKLFF; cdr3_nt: TGCGCCAGCAGTGGGGGACAGCCTAATGAAAAACTGTTTTTT
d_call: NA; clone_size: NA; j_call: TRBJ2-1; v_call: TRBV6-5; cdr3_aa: CASSPDGSSYNEQFF; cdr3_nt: TGTGCCAGCAGTCCCGACGGGTCCTCCTACAATGAGCAGTTCTTC
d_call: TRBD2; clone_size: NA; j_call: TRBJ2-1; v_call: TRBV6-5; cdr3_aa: CASSLLAAYNEQFF; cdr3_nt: TGTGCCAGCAGTTTGCTAGCGGCCTACAATGAGCAGTTCTTC
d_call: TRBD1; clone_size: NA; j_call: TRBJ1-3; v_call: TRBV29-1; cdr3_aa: CSVWDRISGNTIYF; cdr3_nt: TGCAGCGTCTGGGACAGAATCTCTGGAAACACCATATATTTT
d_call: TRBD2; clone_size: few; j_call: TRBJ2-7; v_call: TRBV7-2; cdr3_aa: CASSPYSGSVYEQYF; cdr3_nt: TGTGCCAGCAGCCCCTATAGCGGGAGCGTCTACGAGCAGTACTTC
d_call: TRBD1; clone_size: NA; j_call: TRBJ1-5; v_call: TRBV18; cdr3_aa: CASSPETGQHQPQHF; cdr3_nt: TGTGCCAGCTCACCGGAGACGGGACAGCATCAGCCCCAGCATTTT
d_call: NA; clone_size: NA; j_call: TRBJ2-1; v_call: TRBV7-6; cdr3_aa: CASSLLTATYNEQFF; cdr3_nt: TGTGCCAGCAGCTTATTGACTGCTACCTACAATGAGCAGTTCTTC
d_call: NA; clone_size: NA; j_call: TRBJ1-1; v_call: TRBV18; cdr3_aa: CASSPAGSSREAFF; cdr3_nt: TGTGCCAGCTCACCAGCTGGCTCCTCCCGTGAAGCTTTCTTT
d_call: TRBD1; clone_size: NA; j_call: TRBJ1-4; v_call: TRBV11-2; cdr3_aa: CASSRTTGQGRKLFF; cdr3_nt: TGTGCCAGCAGCCGGACTACGGGACAGGGCCGGAAACTGTTTTTT
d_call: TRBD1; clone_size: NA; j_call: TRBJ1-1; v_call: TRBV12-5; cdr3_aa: CASGLLPGGTEAFF; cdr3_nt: TGTGCTAGTGGTTTGCTACCAGGGGGCACTGAAGCTTTCTTT
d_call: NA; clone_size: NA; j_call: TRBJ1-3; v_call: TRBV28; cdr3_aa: CASRIQGSGNTIYF; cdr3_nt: TGTGCCAGCAGGATACAGGGCTCTGGAAACACCATATATTTT
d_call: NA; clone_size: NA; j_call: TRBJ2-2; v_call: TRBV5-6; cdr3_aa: CASSFGPRTGELFF; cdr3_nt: TGTGCCAGCAGCTTTGGGCCACGCACCGGGGAGCTGTTTTTT
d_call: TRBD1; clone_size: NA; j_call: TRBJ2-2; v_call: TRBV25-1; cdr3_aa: CASSDRDRPTGELFF; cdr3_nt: TGTGCCAGCAGTGATAGGGACAGGCCCACCGGGGAGCTGTTTTTT
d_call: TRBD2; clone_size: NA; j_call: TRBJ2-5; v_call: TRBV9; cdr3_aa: CASSVAGGPETQYF; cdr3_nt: TGTGCCAGCAGCGTAGCGGGAGGGCCTGAGACCCAGTACTTC
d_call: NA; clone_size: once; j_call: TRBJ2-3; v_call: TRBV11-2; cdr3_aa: CASSLVRPNTDTQYF; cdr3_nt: TGTGCCAGCAGCTTAGTGCGGCCGAACACAGATACGCAGTATTTT
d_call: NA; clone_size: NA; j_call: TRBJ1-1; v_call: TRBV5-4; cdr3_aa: CASSFINTEAFF; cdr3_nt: TGTGCCAGCAGCTTTATTAACACTGAAGCTTTCTTT
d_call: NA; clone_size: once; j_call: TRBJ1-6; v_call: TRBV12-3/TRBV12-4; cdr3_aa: CASTIQGQPLHF; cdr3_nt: TGTGCCAGCACCATACAGGGTCAGCCCCTCCACTTT
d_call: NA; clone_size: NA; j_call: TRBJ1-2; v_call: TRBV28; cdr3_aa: CASRVSTANYGYTF; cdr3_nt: TGTGCCAGCAGGGTTAGTACAGCTAACTATGGCTACACCTTC
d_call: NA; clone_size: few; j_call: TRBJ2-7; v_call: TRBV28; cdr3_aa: CASSLTWAQYF; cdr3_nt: TGTGCCAGCAGCCTGACCTGGGCGCAGTACTTC
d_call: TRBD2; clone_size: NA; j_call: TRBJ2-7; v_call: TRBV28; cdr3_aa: CASSLAGGRNEQYF; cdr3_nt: TGTGCCAGCAGCCTAGCGGGAGGCAGGAACGAGCAGTACTTC
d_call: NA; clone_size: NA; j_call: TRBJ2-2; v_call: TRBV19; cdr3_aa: CASSITAGNTGELFF; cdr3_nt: TGTGCCAGTAGTATAACGGCAGGGAACACCGGGGAGCTGTTTTTT
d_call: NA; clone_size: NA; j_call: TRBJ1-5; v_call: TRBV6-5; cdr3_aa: CASSYGAGNDQPQHF; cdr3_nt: TGTGCCAGCAGTTACGGGGCAGGGAATGATCAGCCCCAGCATTTT
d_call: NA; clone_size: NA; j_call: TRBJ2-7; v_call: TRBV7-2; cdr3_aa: CASSSIQVTEQYF; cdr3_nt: TGTGCCAGCAGCTCTATACAGGTAACCGAGCAGTACTTC
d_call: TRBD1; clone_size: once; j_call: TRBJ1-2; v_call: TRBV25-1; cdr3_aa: CASSGGGQGAEGYTF; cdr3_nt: TGTGCCAGCAGTGGGGGCGGACAGGGGGCAGAGGGCTACACCTTC
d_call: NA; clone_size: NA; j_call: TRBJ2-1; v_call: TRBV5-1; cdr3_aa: CASSLGDLLYNEQFF; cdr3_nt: TGCGCCAGCAGCTTGGGGGACTTGCTCTACAATGAGCAGTTCTTC
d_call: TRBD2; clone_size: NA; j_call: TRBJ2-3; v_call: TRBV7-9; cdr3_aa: CASSFGAGATDTQYF; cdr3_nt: TGTGCCAGCAGCTTTGGTGCGGGAGCAACAGATACGCAGTATTTT
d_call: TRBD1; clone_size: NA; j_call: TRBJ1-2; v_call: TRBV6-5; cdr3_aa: CASAETGRYGYTF; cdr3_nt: TGTGCCAGTGCAGAGACAGGGCGCTATGGCTACACCTTC
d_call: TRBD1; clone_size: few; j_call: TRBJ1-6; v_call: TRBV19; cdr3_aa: CASSRTGLDSPLHF; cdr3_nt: TGTGCCAGTAGTAGGACAGGGTTGGACTCACCCCTCCACTTT
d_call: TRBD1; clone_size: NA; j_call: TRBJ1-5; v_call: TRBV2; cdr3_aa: CASTVDRVDQPQHF; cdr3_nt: TGTGCCAGCACGGTAGACAGGGTGGATCAGCCCCAGCATTTT
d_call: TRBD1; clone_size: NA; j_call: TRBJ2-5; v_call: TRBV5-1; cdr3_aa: CASSVKTGEETQYF; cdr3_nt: TGCGCCAGCAGCGTGAAGACAGGGGAAGAGACCCAGTACTTC
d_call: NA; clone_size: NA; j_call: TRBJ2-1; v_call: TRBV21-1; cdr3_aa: CANTGDSYNEQFF; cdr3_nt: TGTGCCAACACAGGAGACTCCTACAATGAGCAGTTCTTC
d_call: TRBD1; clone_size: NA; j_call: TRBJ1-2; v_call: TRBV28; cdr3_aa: CASSLGQGSNYGYTF; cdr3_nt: TGTGCCAGCAGTTTGGGACAGGGGTCGAACTATGGCTACACCTTC
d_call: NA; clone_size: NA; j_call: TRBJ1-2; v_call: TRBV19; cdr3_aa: CASSIDTHSRYTF; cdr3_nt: TGTGCCAGTAGTATAGATACCCACAGTCGCTACACCTTC
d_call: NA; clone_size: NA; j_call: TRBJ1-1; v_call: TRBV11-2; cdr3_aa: CASTTRGNAENTEAFF; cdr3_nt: TGTGCCAGCACCACCCGAGGGAATGCCGAGAACACTGAAGCTTTCTTT
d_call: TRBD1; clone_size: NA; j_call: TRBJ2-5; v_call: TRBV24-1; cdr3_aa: CATSDARDSQETQYF; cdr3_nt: TGTGCCACCAGTGATGCGAGGGACAGCCAAGAGACCCAGTACTTC
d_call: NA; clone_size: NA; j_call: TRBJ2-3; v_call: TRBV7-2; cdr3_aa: CASSANLAEGGTDTQYF; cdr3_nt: TGTGCCAGCAGCGCCAACCTAGCGGAGGGGGGCACAGATACGCAGTATTTT
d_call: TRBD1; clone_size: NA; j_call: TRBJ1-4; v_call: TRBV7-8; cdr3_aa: CASSPGGGYEKLFF; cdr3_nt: TGTGCCAGCAGTCCAGGGGGCGGATATGAAAAACTGTTTTTT
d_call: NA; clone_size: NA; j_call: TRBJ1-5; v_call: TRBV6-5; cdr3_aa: CASSPPGNNQPQHF; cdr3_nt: TGTGCCAGCAGCCCACCGGGAAACAATCAGCCCCAGCATTTT
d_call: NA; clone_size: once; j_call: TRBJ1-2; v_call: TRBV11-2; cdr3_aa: CASSLGQTNYGYTF; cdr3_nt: TGTGCCAGCAGCCTGGGACAAACTAACTATGGCTACACCTTC
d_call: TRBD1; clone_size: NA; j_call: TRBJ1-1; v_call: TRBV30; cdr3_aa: CAWTRGVGQTNTEAFF; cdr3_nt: TGTGCCTGGACTCGGGGAGTGGGACAGACGAACACTGAAGCTTTCTTT